Listed here are 30 T cell receptor beta chains from one sample, sequenced in a study of early T cells in non-severe SARS-CoV-2 infection. TCRdb reprocessed the 5' RACE reads via MiXCR and lists one record per CDR3 protein. The top ten hold roughly 1.7% of the sample, which has tens of thousands of distinct CDR3 sequences, 9.5% to 14% seen once. The sequenced material came from whole blood. The source is an adult who was a healthcare worker with PCR-confirmed SARS-CoV-2 infection or an uninfected control (not recorded which).

This clonotype was observed at least ten times. The V call is TRBV29-1, the J call TRBJ1-4, with TRBD1 matching 9 bases. The CDR3 is 13 residues long. V lost 7 bases and J lost 7; bases outside the gene matches: 7. From germline, CDR1 is SQVTM and CDR2 ANQGSEA. For the CDR3, the DNA is TGCAGCGCCGGACAGGGGTCAGGTGAAAAACTGTTTTTT. Protein: CSAGQGSGEKLFF.

This clonotype showed up just a few times. The genes are TRBV20-1 and TRBJ2-3, with no clear D. Germline V gene sequence: CDR1 DFQATT, CDR2 SNEGSKA (reference sequence). CDR3 length: 13 amino acids. Trimming shortened V by 1 base and J by 0 bases, and 5 bases separated the two germline ends. The chain's CDR3 is CSARVVSTDTQYF. The CDR3 region has the DNA TGCAGTGCTAGAGTCGTGAGCACAGATACGCAGTATTTT.

This clonotype showed up many times. CDR3 sequence (DNA): TGCGCCAGCAGCTTGGTTGGTGGTCCCGCCGGGGAGCTGTTTTTT. It yields the protein CASSLVGGPAGELFF. The chain carries TRBV5-1 and TRBJ2-2; D unclear. CDR1 is SGHRS and CDR2 is YFSETQ in the germline V gene. CDR3 length equals 15 residues. Trimming took 0 bases from V and 6 from J, leaving 12 bases between them.

This sequence joins TRBV10-3 and TRBJ2-7; D may be TRBD1 (6 bases). Germline CDR1 is ENHRY and CDR2 is SYGVKD. CDR3 size: 12 residues. Trimming pared 6 bases from V and 5 bases from J, leaving 11 bases between. The CDR3 region is CAISGTFDEQYF. Written as DNA, the CDR3 is TGTGCCATCAGCGGGACATTTGACGAGCAGTACTTC.

On this clonotype itself: A read error may be the cause here, since a much bigger clone is one base away. The V and J genes are TRBV4-3 and TRBJ2-3; D perhaps matches TRBD2 (5 bases). CDR3 size: 19 residues. Trimming left V 1 base short and J 0 bases short, with 20 bases between. Germline V gene data show CDR1 as LGHNA and CDR2 as YSLEER. The CDR3 region is CASSQGAEDPGGSTDTQYF. CDR3 in DNA: TGCGCCAGCAGCCAAGGCGCCGAAGACCCAGGAGGTAGCACAGATACGCAGTATTTT.

The chain combines TRBV30 with TRBJ1-6; D unresolved. V was shortened by 1 base and J by 4 bases, with 5 bases between the two germline ends. The germline gives CDR1 GTSNPN, CDR2 SVGIG (reference sequence). CDR3 size: 13 residues. The CDR3 region is CAWSEQYNSPLHF. As DNA, the CDR3 is TGTGCCTGGAGTGAACAGTATAATTCACCCCTCCACTTT.

The sample holds a few counts of this clonotype. This chain connects TRBV7-6 to TRBJ1-1; perhaps TRBD1 as D (5 bases). CDR3 size: 14 residues. V was shortened by 5 bases and J by 1 base, with 11 bases between the two germline ends. The germline V gene encodes CDR1 SGHVS and CDR2 FNYEAQ. The CDR3 region has the DNA TGTGCCAGCAGCATGGGACGGAGGAACACTGAAGCTTTCTTT. It is translated as CASSMGRRNTEAFF.

The chain has TRBV6-2 or TRBV6-3 and TRBJ2-3; 7 positions agree with TRBD1. This CDR3 is built from 14 residues. With V trimmed by 9 bases and J by 5 bases, 11 bases remained unmatched. The V gene's germline CDR1 is MNHEY and CDR2 SVGEGT. The CDR3 protein is CASSRGGQRDTQYF. As DNA, the CDR3 is TGTGCCAGTTCCCGAGGGGGCCAAAGAGATACGCAGTATTTT.

This clonotype was observed many times. The chain carries TRBV30 and TRBJ2-3, with D perhaps matching TRBD1 (7 bases). The CDR3 contains 12 residues. Germline V gene data show CDR1 as GTSNPN and CDR2 as SVGIG (reference sequence). The V end was cut by 5 bases, the J end by 7 bases, with 13 bases between. The CDR3 nucleotides read TGTGCCTGGTTGACAGGGAGGAATACGCAGTATTTT. Translation gives CAWLTGRNTQYF.

The chain is built from TRBV27 and TRBJ1-1, with D maybe TRBD1 (5 bases). CDR1 MNHEY and CDR2 SMNVEV come from the germline V gene (reference sequence). This CDR3 region has 16 residues. Between the trimmed V and J ends, which lost 3 bases and 6 bases, there was a span of 20 bases. The CDR3 sequence: CASSFFSTGGVAEAFF. The CDR3 DNA sequence: TGTGCCAGCAGTTTTTTTTCGACGGGAGGGGTAGCTGAAGCTTTCTTT.

This clonotype was observed a single time. It may be a read error: a sequence one base away is much more abundant. This chain connects TRBV7-9 to TRBJ1-1; D gene ambiguous. The CDR3 length is 13 residues. The V gene lost 6 bases and the J gene lost 0 bases, with 8 bases spanning the gap. From germline, CDR1 is SEHNR and CDR2 FQNEAQ (reference sequence). CDR3 in amino acids: CASSKTVNTEAFF. The CDR3 DNA reads TGTGCCAGCAGTAAAACAGTGAACACTGAAGCTTTCTTT. Supplemented by reference TRBV7-9 and TRBJ1-1, the full variable domain reads DTGVSQNPRHKITKRGQNVTFRCDPISEHNRLYWYRQTLGQGPEFLTYFQNEAQLEKSRLLSDRFSAERPKGSFSTLEIQRTEQGDSAMYLCASSKTVNTEAFFGQGTRLTVV.

Ten or more counts support this clonotype. The chain recombines TRBV24-1 with TRBJ2-5; possibly TRBD2 for D (6 bases). CDR1 is KGHDR, CDR2 SFDVKD, per germline. CDR3 size: 15 residues. V gave up 1 base and J gave up 2 bases, with 10 bases separating them. CDR3 in DNA: TGTGCCACCAGTGATTTCCTCGGGGGTCAAGAGACCCAGTACTTC. Its protein product is CATSDFLGGQETQYF.

The chain has TRBV20-1 and TRBJ2-7; 8 nucleotides match TRBD2. Germline trimming cut 1 base from V and 0 bases from J; bases unmatched to any gene: 2. The CDR3 runs to 14 residues. Germline lookup yields CDR1 DFQATT and CDR2 SNEGSKA (reference sequence). The CDR3 spells CSARGAGGSYEQYF. CDR3 DNA sequence: TGCAGTGCTAGAGGTGCGGGGGGCTCCTACGAGCAGTACTTC.

This clonotype was seen a few times. A junction boundary mismatches the germline segment, possibly from a read error. V usage is TRBV7-7 and J usage is TRBJ1-1; D gene uncertain. This CDR3 contains 13 residues. Germline CDR1 SSHAT, CDR2 FNYEAQ (reference sequence). The CDR3 DNA reads as TGTGCTAGCAGCTTAGTCACGGGCACTGAAGCTTTCTTT. It specifies CASSLVTGTEAFF.

This clonotype was seen a few times. CDR3 in DNA: TGTGCCAGCAGTTATAACTCGGACGATACTGAAGCTTTCTTT. This codes for CASSYNSDDTEAFF. This chain connects TRBV6-6 to TRBJ1-1; D call uncertain. V was pared by 3 bases and J by 5 bases, with 13 bases between. Germline-derived CDR1 and CDR2 are MNHNY and SVGAGI (reference sequence). The CDR3 consists of 14 residues.

At least ten counts were recorded for this clonotype. The chain is built from TRBV5-6 and TRBJ1-1; 8 bases are a match to TRBD1. The CDR3 is 13 residues long. Germline CDR1 is SGHDT and CDR2 is YYEEEE. Trimming cost V 6 bases and J 4 bases; bases outside gene matches: 5. Here the CDR3 DNA reads TGTGCCAGCAAAAGAACAGGGGGCACTGAAGCTTTCTTT. Protein sequence: CASKRTGGTEAFF.

This clonotype showed up many times. The rearrangement links TRBV5-4 to TRBJ2-3; tentative D call: TRBD1 (6 bases). The CDR3 covers 14 residues. V was clipped by 8 bases and J by 12 bases, with 25 bases between them. Per the germline V gene, CDR1 is SGHNT and CDR2 is YYREEE (reference sequence). CDR3 sequence reads: CASRDRTASRLQYF. CDR3 sequence (DNA): TGTGCCAGTCGAGACCGGACAGCCTCCCGGCTCCAGTATTTT.

This clonotype was recorded many times. This sequence joins TRBV25-1 and TRBJ1-3; no definite D call. The V gene's germline CDR1 is MGHDK and CDR2 SYGVNS. The CDR3 contains 16 residues. Trimming cost V 3 bases and J 7 bases, with 19 bases left between them. The CDR3: CASSDQGRDWSNTIYF. CDR3 bases: TGTGCCAGCAGTGACCAAGGACGAGACTGGAGTAACACCATATATTTT.

This chain links TRBV11-2 with TRBJ2-7, with unresolved D. There are 12 residues in the CDR3. CDR1 and CDR2 from the germline V gene are SGHAT and FQNNGV. The V end lost 4 bases, the J end lost 7 bases, and 11 bases lay between the germline ends. The CDR3 DNA is TGTGCCAGCAGCTCGGACCGGTGGGAGCAGTACTTC. This gives the protein CASSSDRWEQYF.

In its sample, this clonotype was seen a few times. The chain carries TRBV6-6 and TRBJ2-1; a weak D match, TRBD2 (6 bases). Deletions cut 3 bases from V and 10 bases from J, with 7 bases between. This CDR3 contains 11 residues. Germline V gene lookup returns CDR1 MNHNY and CDR2 SVGAGI (reference sequence). CDR3 sequence: CASSYRGEQFF. In nucleotides, the CDR3 is TGTGCCAGCAGTTATCGGGGGGAGCAGTTCTTC.

This clonotype was counted many times. V is TRBV7-3 and J is TRBJ2-2; TRBD1 matches at 9 bases. Germline V gene lookup returns CDR1 SGHTA and CDR2 FQGTGA. The CDR3 sequence is 15 residues long. Trimming took 6 bases from V and 3 from J; bases not matched to a gene: 5. This chain's CDR3 is CASSLGDRDTGELFF. The DNA for the CDR3 is TGTGCCAGCAGTTTGGGGGACAGGGACACCGGGGAGCTGTTTTTT.

As to this clonotype: A much larger clone lies one base from this, so it may be a read error. The chain carries TRBV12-3 or TRBV12-4 and TRBJ2-2; 7 bases align to TRBD1. This CDR3 comprises 14 residues. The CDR3 sequence: CASSLRGNTGKLFF. The CDR3 coding sequence is TGTGCCAGCAGTCTCAGGGGGAACACCGGGAAGCTGTTTTTT.

CDR3: CASSFGVQPQHF. Here the CDR3 DNA reads TGTGCCAGCAGTTTCGGGGTTCAGCCCCAGCATTTT. This sequence joins TRBV12-3 or TRBV12-4 and TRBJ1-5; D gene uncertain. The V end lost 3 bases, the J end lost 6 bases, and 6 bases lay between the germline ends. This CDR3 comprises 12 residues.

This clonotype appeared many times. The CDR3 DNA is TGCAGTGCTGAACAGGGGGCGCGAAACGAGCAGTACTTC. Translation: CSAEQGARNEQYF. The genes are TRBV20-1 and TRBJ2-7; 9 bases map to TRBD1. This CDR3 is 13 amino acids long. The V segment lost 5 bases and the J segment 5 bases; nucleotides outside the gene matches: 7. Germline V gene lookup returns CDR1 DFQATT and CDR2 SNEGSKA (reference sequence).

This clonotype was recorded at least ten times. The rearrangement uses TRBV4-3 and TRBJ2-1; a possible D gene is TRBD1 (5 bases). The germline CDR1 and CDR2 sequences are LGHNA and YSLEER. This CDR3 region has 16 residues. Trimming stripped 4 bases from V and 3 bases from J, with 16 bases between. The DNA of the CDR3 is TGCGCCAGCAGCCTCGATTGGGGCAGATACTACAATGAGCAGTTCTTC. Its protein product is CASSLDWGRYYNEQFF.

This clonotype was picked up many times. The chain is built from TRBV5-5 and TRBJ2-7; the match to TRBD1 covers 7 bases. This CDR3 comprises 15 residues. The ends lost 3 bases at V and 2 bases at J; junction bases unmatched: 8. From germline, CDR1 is SGHKS and CDR2 YYEKEE (reference sequence). The CDR3 DNA reads TGTGCCAGCAGCTCTGCGGCCAGGGGGACCTACGAGCAGTACTTC. It yields the protein CASSSAARGTYEQYF.

This clonotype was seen at least ten times. V usage is TRBV11-2 and J usage is TRBJ2-2; weak D call: TRBD2 (6 bases). The V gene lost 1 base and the J gene lost 4 bases, with 13 bases spanning the gap. The CDR3 contains 16 residues. CDR1 SGHAT and CDR2 FQNNGV come from the germline V gene. CDR3 coding DNA: TGTGCCAGCAGCTTAGCACGCGGGGACTCCACCGGGGAGCTGTTTTTT. It specifies CASSLARGDSTGELFF.

This clonotype was detected ten times or more. The chain has TRBV11-2 and TRBJ2-3; no firm D call. V was trimmed by 1 base and J by 1 base, leaving 12 bases between them. The germline gives CDR1 SGHAT, CDR2 FQNNGV. This CDR3 region has 16 residues. The CDR3 spells CASSLVFSRRTDTQYF. The CDR3 bases are TGTGCCAGCAGCTTAGTATTTAGCCGTCGCACAGATACGCAGTATTTT.

Ten or more counts support this clonotype. The chain uses TRBV28 and TRBJ1-6; D is uncertain. V lost 5 bases and J lost 4, with 6 bases in between. This CDR3 has 13 residues. The germline V gene encodes CDR1 MDHEN and CDR2 SYDVKM. CDR3 amino acids: CASSPLYNSPLHF. DNA for the CDR3: TGTGCCAGCAGTCCCCTTTATAATTCACCCCTCCACTTT. Drawing the rest from reference TRBV28 and TRBJ1-6, the complete variable domain is DVKVTQSSRYLVKRTGEKVFLECVQDMDHENMFWYRQDPGLGLRLIYFSYDVKMKEKGDIPEGYSVSREKKERFSLILESASTNQTSMYLCASSPLYNSPLHFGNGTRLTVT.

This clonotype was seen ten or more times. The J gene is TRBJ2-4, the V gene TRBV10-3; 11 positions agree with TRBD1. Trimming at V came to 3 bases and at J to 14 bases, leaving 9 bases not matched to a gene. Germline CDR1 ENHRY, CDR2 SYGVKD. The CDR3 is made up of 14 amino acids. The CDR3 is CAISDVGTGGPKYF. The CDR3 coding sequence is TGTGCCATCAGTGACGTCGGGACAGGGGGGCCTAAGTACTTC.